This TCR beta chain was recorded in a study of OX40 agonist ivuxolimab in advanced cancers. Study details: The study gave patients intravenous ivuxolimab at 0.01 to 10 mg/kg every 2 weeks. Overall study results and limits: The authors did not determine the antigen specificity of the expanded peripheral T cells. Average numbers of expanded clones were greater in CD8+ T cells than in CD4+.

The CDR3 has 14 amino acids. Germline-derived CDR1 and CDR2 are LNHNV and YYDKDF (reference sequence). Trimming stripped 5 bases from V and 6 bases from J, with 17 bases between. Blood sampling took place at baseline, cycle 4 day 1, and cycle 7 day 1. The assay was immunoSEQ multiplex PCR, and TCRdb's table has in-frame clones only and misses some. This repertoire shows tens of thousands of clones, 87% found once; its top ten account for approximately 2.6%. This clone was seen just once. No antigen is known for it. The chain links TRBV15 to TRBJ2-7, with D possibly being TRBD1 (6 bases). The specimen was CD4+ or CD8+ T cells sorted from blood, collected in a trial of the OX40 agonist ivuxolimab. The TCR originated in an adult with an advanced solid tumor such as melanoma, head and neck, liver or kidney cancer. CDR3 nucleotide sequence: TGTGCCACCAGCCGGGACACGGTGGGTCTCGAGCAGTACTTC. Encoded protein: CATSRDTVGLEQYF.